This TCR beta chain originates from a study of identical twins (TCRdb year 2016). Background on the whole study: To test whether fetal clonotypes persist, this study deep-sequenced TCR alpha and beta repertoires from monozygotic twins, from unrelated adults of various ages, and from cord blood. To rule out contamination, replicate twin experiments were performed at different times with different library preparation protocols. Overall results and qualifications from the work: Because the same donors could not be followed over many years, the conclusions depended on cross-sectional statistical analysis. The excess sharing between twins in beta out-of-frame sequences was weaker because fewer shared sequences reduced the signal-to-noise ratio. Zero-insertion analyses could be partly confounded by invariant T cells such as MAIT and iNKT, though diverse VJ usage argued against such confounding for most clonotypes. Recombination models systematically underestimated out-of-frame TCR alpha sharing in monozygotic twins but agreed with sharing between unrelated individuals. Fewer insertions were carried by abundant cord blood beta clonotypes; a weaker similar trend was observed in young adult naive repertoires, while no such trend was observed in memory repertoires. Compared with coincidental sharing between unrelated individuals, out-of-frame TCR alpha sequences shared between twins showed an excess of sequences with low generation probability.

The CDR3 starts with the cysteine, ends with the phenylalanine, and has 19 residues. Only CDR3 DNA remains: 57 bases, in frame from the first base. The germline V gene sets CDR1 to MDHEN and CDR2 to SYDVKM. V was cut back by 3 bases and J by 3 bases, leaving a gap of 24 bases between them. Library method: 5' RACE. For sequencing, an Illumina HiSeq 2000 was employed. A universal primer binding site was introduced by template switching, and a unique molecular identifier was present in the final cDNA, enabling accurate counting of TCR cDNA molecules. Specific primers in the conserved constant-segment region were used to synthesize first-strand cDNA for the TCR alpha and beta chains. To control for contamination, every cDNA library was double barcoded, receiving both a SMART-Mk sample barcode and Illumina barcodes. Two successive PCR steps introduced TruSeq adapter sequences along with Illumina sample barcodes. TCR alpha and beta cDNA libraries were sequenced on the Illumina HiSeq platform with custom primers. On the authors' methods: Unique molecular identifiers were extracted from raw reads with MiGEC, and CDR3 positions were determined with MiXCR. For each individual, recombination models were inferred using an EM algorithm with the repgenHMM and IGoR tools. The tcR package in R was used for shared clonotype analysis, with sharing normalized by the product of cloneset sizes. Out-of-frame nonproductive sequences were analyzed to study raw recombination free of thymic and clonal selection effects. TCRdb took the public reads, trimmed them with fastp at Q25, ran MiXCR for clone calling and kept in-frame beta chains. Each CDR3 protein gets just one entry, which takes the most common genes and DNA from the rows behind it. TCRdb, not the authors, supplied the V and J calls. This sample has just under 650,000 distinct CDR3 sequences in its table, and 7.1% of those were observed once. In total, the top ten clones hold 1.6% of the sample.

Every donor was a healthy Caucasian. The twin cohort comprised three pairs of female monozygotic twins, all aged about 18 to 30 years. RNA for TCR libraries was isolated from peripheral blood mononuclear cells. This clonotype was seen repeatedly, ten times or more. No cognate antigen has been identified for it. There are no base qualities to consult, and no much larger clone falls within one base. These same data were also listed under a study on yellow fever vaccine responses in identical twins. The second investigation adds: The authors reported that the T cell response to vaccination in identical twins appeared partly convergent and partly personalized. In identical twins, the study followed T cell clones that responded to the vaccine with precision.

This sequence originates from a woman between 18 and 30 years old in good health. Rearrangement joined TRBV28 to TRBJ2-1; matching of 6 bases hints at TRBD1 as the D gene. Sequenced: PBMCs. This receptor carries the CDR3 CASSFYPKTGSSSYNEQFF. At the DNA level, the sequence is TGTGCCAGCAGTTTTTACCCAAAAACAGGGTCATCAAGCTACAATGAGCAGTTCTTC. Joined to the reference TRBV28 and TRBJ2-1 proteins, this CDR3 gives the full variable domain: DVKVTQSSRYLVKRTGEKVFLECVQDMDHENMFWYRQDPGLGLRLIYFSYDVKMKEKGDIPEGYSVSREKKERFSLILESASTNQTSMYLCASSFYPKTGSSSYNEQFFGPGTRLTVL.